Given below is one T cell receptor (beta chain) in context. Its antigen is undetermined. This sample is part of a study of shared clonotypes between healthy human individuals. For the study at large: Three CD4 naive, three CD4 memory, two CD8 naive and one CD8 memory plate were used per donor. General study points: Clonotype sharing among donors was expected to depend on sequencing depth.

Negatively enriched CD4+ T cells were divided by CD45RA into naive and memory. This CDR3 is 14 amino acids long. Trimming removed 6 bases from V and 5 bases from J; junction bases left unmatched: 6. The germline V gene has CDR1 ENHRY and CDR2 SYGVKD. Some 30,000 T cell genomes, or around 180 ng DNA, went into the sorted-subset replicate PCRs. Profiling relied on immunoSEQ multiplex PCR, and the TCRdb table lists in-frame clones only, not all of them. Among approximately 2.4 million clones listed, 90% to 97% were seen once. The sequence was collected from a man aged 18 to 30 in good health. The sequenced sample consisted of naive CD4+ T cells sorted from blood. Subset indicated: CD45RA+ positively selected. The rearrangement joins TRBV10-3 to TRBJ2-7; 11 positions match TRBD2. CDR3 loop: CAIRGTSGVDEQYF. CDR3 in DNA: TGTGCCATCAGGGGGACTAGCGGAGTAGACGAGCAGTACTTC.